This T cell receptor beta chain stems from a study of blood T cell repertoires in COVID-19. As for the study in general: From T cells, B-cell-depleted T cells, or PBMCs came the material, which was cDNA or gDNA.

In the study's own analysis: The authors estimated nucleated cell counts from reference gene primer amplification. TCRdb's copy holds only in-frame clones and misses some; the assay was immunoSEQ multiplex PCR. That table furnishes V, J and clone size, whereas the DNA furnished D and trimming. This sample yields about 260,000 clones, of which approximately 81% are seen a single time; 4.2% belongs to the top ten. This TCR came from a man aged 60-69 years with acute or convalescent COVID-19. Sequencing input: peripheral blood.

CDR3 sequence: CASSFRTDYNEQFF. The CDR3 region has the DNA TGTGCCAGCAGTTTTCGGACAGACTACAATGAGCAGTTCTTC. The V call is TRBV27, the J call TRBJ2-1; D is possibly TRBD1 (6 bases). CDR1 and CDR2 (germline): MNHEY, SMNVEV (reference sequence). Trimming stripped 3 bases from V and 3 bases from J, with 9 bases between. This CDR3 contains 14 residues.